The entry below describes one T cell receptor beta chain. The data derive from a study of blood T cell repertoires in COVID-19. V was shortened by 1 base and J by 5 bases, with 5 bases between the two germline ends. Germline V gives CDR1 SGHAT, CDR2 FQNNGV. The CDR3 covers 13 residues. Sequenced by immunoSEQ multiplex PCR; TCRdb stores in-frame clones only, minus some. The sample shows roughly 400,000 clones, 80% to 90% of them seen only once. Sequenced input: PBMCs or T cells enriched from blood (not recorded which). The sequence came from a man aged 30-40 years who had recovered from COVID-19. The V call is TRBV11-2, the J call TRBJ1-4; no reliable D call. As DNA, the CDR3 is TGTGCCAGCAGCTTAGTTCGGAATGAAAAACTGTTTTTT. Protein product: CASSLVRNEKLFF.